This T cell receptor beta chain was identified in a study of blood T cells in healthy people across ages. Combining a sample-barcoded 5' primer with a J-beta primer mix, a second PCR ran for roughly 6 to 12 cycles. Via MiXCR, TCRdb re-called the 5' RACE reads, giving one row per CDR3 protein. This sample has around 620,000 distinct CDR3 sequences, with 25% to 30% found just once. This TCR derives from a woman in her seventies in good health. Sequences were obtained from blood.

The DNA for the CDR3 is TGTGCCAGCAGCAGAGACGGCCCTGGTCACACCATATATTTT. Amino acids: CASSRDGPGHTIYF. The chain employs TRBV12-3 or TRBV12-4 and TRBJ1-3, with D uncertain. V lost 6 bases and J lost 8, with 17 bases in between. The CDR3 has 14 residues.